Sequencing of this T cell receptor beta chain was carried out in a study of T cell repertoires in cytomegalovirus infection. One entry per CDR3 protein, called by TCRdb with MiXCR from the reads. The table shows 150,000 to 200,000 distinct CDR3 sequences, with roughly 19% occurring only once. With 4 bases clipped from V and 6 bases from J, the junction kept 14 bases outside the gene matches. This CDR3 is built from 16 residues. The germline V gene has CDR1 SQVTM and CDR2 ANQGSEA. The sample taken for sequencing was PBMCs. This rearrangement joins TRBV29-1 to TRBJ2-1; TRBD2 aligns across 8 bases. This receptor was obtained from a human donor in good health (CMV status not recorded). Some clones in this sample may be carry-over from other donors' samples. The CDR3 here is CSVVGARSGSGNEQFF. DNA for the CDR3: TGCAGCGTTGTGGGGGCCCGAAGCGGGAGCGGCAATGAGCAGTTCTTC.